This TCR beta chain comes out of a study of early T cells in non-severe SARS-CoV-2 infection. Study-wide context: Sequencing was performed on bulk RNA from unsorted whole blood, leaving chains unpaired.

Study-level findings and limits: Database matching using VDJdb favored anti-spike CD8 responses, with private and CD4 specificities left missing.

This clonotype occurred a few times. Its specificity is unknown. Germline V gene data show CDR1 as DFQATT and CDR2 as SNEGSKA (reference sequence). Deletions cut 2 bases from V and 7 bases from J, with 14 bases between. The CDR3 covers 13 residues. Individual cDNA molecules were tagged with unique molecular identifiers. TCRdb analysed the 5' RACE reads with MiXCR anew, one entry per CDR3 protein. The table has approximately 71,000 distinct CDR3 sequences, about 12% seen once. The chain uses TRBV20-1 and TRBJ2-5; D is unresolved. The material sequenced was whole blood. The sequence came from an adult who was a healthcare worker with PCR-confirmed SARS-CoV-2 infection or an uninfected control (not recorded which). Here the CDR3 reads CSARPTLEGTQYF. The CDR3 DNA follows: TGCAGTGCTAGACCGACATTAGAAGGGACCCAGTACTTC.